The 8 T cell receptor beta chains below come from one sample, sequenced in a study of blood T cell repertoires in COVID-19. The data were produced by immunoSEQ multiplex PCR, yet TCRdb's version contains in-frame clones alone and is incomplete. This table holds about 240,000 clones, about 80% found once. The sample taken for sequencing was peripheral blood. Every receptor here comes from a woman aged 80 or over with acute or convalescent COVID-19.

The chain couples TRBV30 to TRBJ2-3; D possibly corresponds to TRBD1 (5 bases). The CDR3 runs 12 residues. The V end was cut by 6 bases, the J end by 5 bases, with 12 bases between. Germline V gives CDR1 GTSNPN, CDR2 SVGIG (reference sequence). The CDR3 nucleotides are TGTGCCTGTCAAGGGGCACAAGATACGCAGTATTTT. It yields the protein CACQGAQDTQYF. The complete variable domain, with remaining parts taken from reference TRBV30 and TRBJ2-3, reads SQTIHQWPATLVQPVGSPLSLECTVEGTSNPNLYWYRQAAGRGLQLLFYSVGIGQISSEVPQNLSASRPQDRQFILSSKKLLLSDSGFYLCACQGAQDTQYFGPGTRLTVL.

V gene TRBV4-1 combines with J gene TRBJ1-2, with 12 bases identical to TRBD1. The germline gives CDR1 MGHRA, CDR2 YSYEKL. The ends lost 0 bases at V and 5 bases at J; junction bases unmatched: 10. CDR3 length: 18 amino acids. The CDR3, as DNA: TGCGCCAGCAGCCAAGATAGTTTGGGACAGGGGGCAAGTTATGGCTACACCTTC. As protein: CASSQDSLGQGASYGYTF.

This sequence joins TRBV19 and TRBJ1-5, with 10 nucleotides matching TRBD1. The CDR3 contains 16 residues. Germline CDR1 is LNHDA and CDR2 is SQIVND (reference sequence). V dropped 1 base and J dropped 1; count of bases not matched to a gene: 1. The CDR3 sequence: CASSIGDRGSNQPQHF. CDR3 nucleotides: TGTGCCAGTAGTATAGGGGACAGGGGCAGCAATCAGCCCCAGCATTTT.

The chain carries TRBV4-1 and TRBJ2-1, with D unresolved. The germline V and J ends were trimmed by 0 bases and 6 bases, with 15 bases remaining between them. The CDR3 spans 16 residues. Germline CDR1 reads MGHRA; CDR2 reads YSYEKL. The CDR3 loop is CASSQDQRRRGNEQFF. CDR3 DNA sequence: TGCGCCAGCAGCCAAGACCAGCGTCGCCGCGGCAATGAGCAGTTCTTC.

Only one count was recorded for this clone. The rearrangement uses TRBV7-3 and TRBJ2-2; 11 positions agree with TRBD2. The CDR3 totals 18 residues. Germline CDR1 is SGHTA and CDR2 is FQGTGA. V lost 5 bases and J lost 1; bases outside the gene matches: 9. CDR3 protein: CASSRSGLAGGNTGELFF. CDR3 DNA: TGTGCCAGCAGCCGTAGTGGCCTAGCGGGGGGGAACACCGGGGAGCTGTTTTTT.

The chain couples TRBV6-1 to TRBJ1-6; D gene uncertain. This CDR3 is built from 15 residues. V gave up 3 bases and J gave up 4 bases, with 10 bases separating them. The germline V gene encodes CDR1 MNHNS and CDR2 SASEGT. The CDR3 sequence: CASSEDSRYNSPLHF. CDR3 nucleotide sequence: TGTGCCAGCAGTGAGGACTCTCGGTATAATTCACCCCTCCACTTT.

The rearrangement links TRBV18 to TRBJ2-7, with D perhaps TRBD1 (5 bases). Germline V gene lookup returns CDR1 KGHSH and CDR2 LQKENI. This CDR3 has 12 residues. Trimming shortened V by 1 base and J by 7 bases, and 8 bases separated the two germline ends. The CDR3 sequence: CASSPQGWEQYF. DNA for the CDR3: TGTGCCAGCTCACCACAGGGGTGGGAGCAGTACTTC.

This clone was recorded a few times. The chain joins TRBV7-8 to TRBJ1-5; 8 bases are a match to TRBD1. The junction had 6 bases not matched to a gene; V was cut back by 4 bases and J by 4 bases. This CDR3 comprises 15 residues. Looked up from germline, CDR1 is SGHVS and CDR2 is FQNEAQ. CDR3 bases: TGTGCCAGCAGCTCCGGGGACAGGACTAATCAGCCCCAGCATTTT. Amino acids: CASSSGDRTNQPQHF.